The T cell receptor (beta chain) under discussion was sequenced for a study of T cell responses to AZD1222 COVID-19 vaccine. V was cut by 1 base and J by 3 bases, with 10 bases left in between. CDR1 and CDR2 from the germline V gene are MNHEY and SMNVEV (reference sequence). The length of the CDR3 is 15 residues. Turning to this clone: Its target is unknown.

Here immunoSEQ multiplex PCR was the method, and the copy in TCRdb shows in-frame clones only, minus some. The sample contains 89,000 or so clones, 80% to 90% of which appear only once. Overall study findings and caveats: Spike-specific TCR breadth and depth rose after two AZD1222 doses.

Specimen: peripheral blood, collected on day 0 of AZD1222 vaccination. The chain uses TRBV27 and TRBJ1-5; no definite D call. This receptor was identified in an adult in good health. The CDR3 DNA reads TGTGCCAGCAGTTTATATAGAACACCCAATCAGCCCCAGCATTTT. Its protein is CASSLYRTPNQPQHF.